One sample yielded the 5 T cell receptor beta chains listed below, sequenced in a study of blood T cell repertoires in COVID-19. Profiled with immunoSEQ multiplex PCR; TCRdb holds only in-frame clones, not every one. The sample has 330,000 or so clones, less than 90% seen once. The sequencing input was PBMCs or T cells enriched from blood (not recorded which). The receptors were sampled from a woman in her thirties who had recovered from COVID-19.

V is TRBV5-1 and J is TRBJ2-2; unclear D gene. The germline gives CDR1 SGHRS, CDR2 YFSETQ. The CDR3 length is 14 residues. Between the trimmed V and J ends, which lost 4 bases and 2 bases, there was a span of 9 bases. The CDR3 reads CASSRDTNTGELFF. The CDR3 region has the DNA TGCGCCAGCAGCCGAGACACTAACACCGGGGAGCTGTTTTTT. Full variable domain (rest looked up from reference TRBV5-1 and TRBJ2-2): KAGVTQTPRYLIKTRGQQVTLSCSPISGHRSVSWYQQTPGQGLQFLFEYFSETQRNKGNFPGRFSGRQFSNSRSEMNVSTLELGDSALYLCASSRDTNTGELFFGEGSRLTVL.

The genes are TRBV28 and TRBJ2-7, with 13 bases fitting TRBD2. CDR1 and CDR2 (germline): MDHEN, SYDVKM. This CDR3 region has 14 residues. The V gene end was trimmed by 10 bases and the J gene end by 6 bases; junction bases not matched to a gene: 9. This CDR3 reads CAIRPGLAGREQYF. The CDR3 coding sequence is TGTGCCATTCGCCCGGGACTAGCGGGACGCGAGCAGTACTTC.

V is TRBV28 and J is TRBJ2-7; D perhaps matches TRBD1 (5 bases). V lost 3 bases, J lost 0 bases, and 9 bases lay in between. Germline V gene sequence: CDR1 MDHEN, CDR2 SYDVKM. The CDR3 runs to 14 residues. The CDR3 nucleotides are TGTGCCAGCAGTTTCGCGACAGTCTCCTACGAGCAGTACTTC. The encoded protein is CASSFATVSYEQYF. Supplemented by reference TRBV28 and TRBJ2-7, the full variable domain reads DVKVTQSSRYLVKRTGEKVFLECVQDMDHENMFWYRQDPGLGLRLIYFSYDVKMKEKGDIPEGYSVSREKKERFSLILESASTNQTSMYLCASSFATVSYEQYFGPGTRLTVT.

The V call is TRBV29-1, the J call TRBJ2-7, with TRBD2 matching 7 bases. Per germline, CDR1 SQVTM and CDR2 ANQGSEA. The CDR3 loop spans 13 amino acids. V was clipped by 7 bases and J by 0 bases; unmatched bases: 6. CDR3 DNA: TGCAGCGCGATGGGGGGGGTCTCCTACGAGCAGTACTTC. Translating gives CSAMGGVSYEQYF.

The rearrangement links TRBV28 to TRBJ1-2; D is uncertain. Germline loops: CDR1 MDHEN, CDR2 SYDVKM. CDR3 length: 13 amino acids. The V and J ends lost 3 bases and 8 bases respectively, with 13 bases between them. The CDR3 coding sequence is TGTGCCAGCAGTTTTGGGCAGGTCTACGGCTACACCTTC. This translates into CASSFGQVYGYTF.